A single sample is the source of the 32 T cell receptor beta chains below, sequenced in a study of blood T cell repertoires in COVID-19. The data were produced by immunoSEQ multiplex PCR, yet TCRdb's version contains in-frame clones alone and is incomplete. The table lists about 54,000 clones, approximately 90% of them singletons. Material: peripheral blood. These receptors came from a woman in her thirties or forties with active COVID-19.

The DNA for the CDR3 is TGTGCCAGCTCACCAACCCGGGACAGCTCCTACGAGCAGTACTTC. Residues: CASSPTRDSSYEQYF. This rearrangement joins TRBV18 to TRBJ2-7; TRBD1 matches 7 bases. Germline values: CDR1 KGHSH, CDR2 LQKENI. The CDR3 loop spans 15 amino acids. Trimming removed 2 bases from V and 0 bases from J; junction bases left unmatched: 4.

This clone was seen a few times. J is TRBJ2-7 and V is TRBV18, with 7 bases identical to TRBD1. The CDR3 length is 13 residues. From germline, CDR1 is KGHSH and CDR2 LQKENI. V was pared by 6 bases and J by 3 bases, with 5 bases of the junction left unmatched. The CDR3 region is CASSEGQRYEQYF. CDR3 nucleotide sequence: TGTGCCAGCTCCGAGGGACAGCGCTACGAGCAGTACTTC. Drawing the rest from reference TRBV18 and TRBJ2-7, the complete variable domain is NAGVMQNPRHLVRRRGQEARLRCSPMKGHSHVYWYRQLPEEGLKFMVYLQKENIIDESGMPKERFSAEFPKEGPSILRIQQVVRGDSAAYFCASSEGQRYEQYFGPGTRLTVT.

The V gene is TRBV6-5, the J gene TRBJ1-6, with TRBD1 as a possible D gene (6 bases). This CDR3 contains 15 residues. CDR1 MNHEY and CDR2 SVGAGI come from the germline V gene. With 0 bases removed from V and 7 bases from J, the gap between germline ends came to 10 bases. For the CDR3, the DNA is TGTGCCAGCAGTTACTCCGGGGGGCGCAATTCACCCCTCCACTTT. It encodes CASSYSGGRNSPLHF.

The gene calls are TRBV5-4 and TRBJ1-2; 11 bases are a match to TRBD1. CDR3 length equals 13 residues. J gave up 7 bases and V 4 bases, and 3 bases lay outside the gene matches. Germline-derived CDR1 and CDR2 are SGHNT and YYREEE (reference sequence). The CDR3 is CASSQGTGGGYTF. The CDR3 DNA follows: TGTGCCAGCAGCCAAGGGACAGGGGGTGGCTACACCTTC.

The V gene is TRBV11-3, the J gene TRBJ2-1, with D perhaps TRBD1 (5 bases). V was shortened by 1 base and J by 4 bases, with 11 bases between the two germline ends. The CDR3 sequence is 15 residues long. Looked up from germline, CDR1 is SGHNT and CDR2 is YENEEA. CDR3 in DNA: TGTGCCAGCAGCTTAGGGGGCCAGGATTACAATGAGCAGTTCTTC. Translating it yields CASSLGGQDYNEQFF.

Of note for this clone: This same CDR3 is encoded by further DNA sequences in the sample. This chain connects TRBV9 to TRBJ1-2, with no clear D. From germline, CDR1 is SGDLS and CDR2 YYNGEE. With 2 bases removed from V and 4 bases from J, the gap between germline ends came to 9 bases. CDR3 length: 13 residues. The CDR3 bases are TGTGCCAGCAGCGTCGGCGGCGGCTATGGCTACACCTTC. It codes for CASSVGGGYGYTF.

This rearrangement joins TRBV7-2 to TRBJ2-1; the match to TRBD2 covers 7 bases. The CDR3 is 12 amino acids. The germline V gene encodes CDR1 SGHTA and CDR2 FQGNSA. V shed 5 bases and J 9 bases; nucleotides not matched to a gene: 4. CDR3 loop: CASSRTRVEQFF. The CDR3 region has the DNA TGTGCCAGCAGCCGGACTAGAGTTGAGCAGTTCTTC.

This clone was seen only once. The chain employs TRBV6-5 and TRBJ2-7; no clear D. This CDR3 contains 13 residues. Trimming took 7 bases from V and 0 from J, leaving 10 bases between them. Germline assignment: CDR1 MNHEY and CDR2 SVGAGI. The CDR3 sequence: CASTVQSSYEQYF. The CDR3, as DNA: TGTGCCAGCACCGTACAGAGCTCCTACGAGCAGTACTTC.

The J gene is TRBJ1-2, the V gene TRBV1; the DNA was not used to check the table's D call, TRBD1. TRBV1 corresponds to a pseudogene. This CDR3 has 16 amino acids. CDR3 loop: CTSSQVRGRDREGYTF. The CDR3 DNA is TGCACCAGCAGCCAAGTTCGAGGACGGGACAGGGAGGGCTACACCTTC.

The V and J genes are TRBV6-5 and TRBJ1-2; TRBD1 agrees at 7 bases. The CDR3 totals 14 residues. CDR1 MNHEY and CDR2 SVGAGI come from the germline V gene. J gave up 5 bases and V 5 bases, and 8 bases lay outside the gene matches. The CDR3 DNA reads TGTGCCAGCAGTACGCAGGGGGAATGGTATGGCTACACCTTC. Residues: CASSTQGEWYGYTF.

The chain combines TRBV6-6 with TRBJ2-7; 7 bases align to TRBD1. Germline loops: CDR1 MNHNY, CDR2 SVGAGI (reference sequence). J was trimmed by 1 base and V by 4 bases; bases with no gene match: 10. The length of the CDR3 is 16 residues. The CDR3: CASSLPRTGVSYEQYF. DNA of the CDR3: TGTGCCAGCAGTTTACCCCGGACAGGAGTTTCCTACGAGCAGTACTTC.

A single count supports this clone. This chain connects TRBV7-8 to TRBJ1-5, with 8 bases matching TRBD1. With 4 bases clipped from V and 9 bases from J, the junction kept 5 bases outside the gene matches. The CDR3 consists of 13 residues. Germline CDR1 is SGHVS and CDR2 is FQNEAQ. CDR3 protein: CASSSYTGGPQHF. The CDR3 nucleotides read TGTGCCAGCAGCTCGTACACAGGGGGGCCCCAGCATTTT.

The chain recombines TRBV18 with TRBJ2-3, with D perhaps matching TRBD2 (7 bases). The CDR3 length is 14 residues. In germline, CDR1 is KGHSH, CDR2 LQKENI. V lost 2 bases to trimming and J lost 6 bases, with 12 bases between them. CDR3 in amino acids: CASSPGGGPDTQYF. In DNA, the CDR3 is TGTGCCAGCTCACCAGGGGGGGGGCCGGATACGCAGTATTTT. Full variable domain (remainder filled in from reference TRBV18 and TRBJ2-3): NAGVMQNPRHLVRRRGQEARLRCSPMKGHSHVYWYRQLPEEGLKFMVYLQKENIIDESGMPKERFSAEFPKEGPSILRIQQVVRGDSAAYFCASSPGGGPDTQYFGPGTRLTVL.

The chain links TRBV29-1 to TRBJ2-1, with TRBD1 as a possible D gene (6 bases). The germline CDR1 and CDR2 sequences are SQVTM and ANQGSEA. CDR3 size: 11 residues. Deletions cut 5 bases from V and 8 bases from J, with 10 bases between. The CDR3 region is CSVNGQYEQFF. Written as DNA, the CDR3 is TGCAGCGTTAACGGACAGTATGAGCAGTTCTTC.

CDR3 region: CASSAGPGQGALDTFF. The CDR3 DNA is TGTGCCAGTAGTGCCGGTCCGGGACAGGGGGCGCTTGATACTTTCTTT. The chain carries TRBV19 and TRBJ1-1; 12 bases map to TRBD1. CDR1 LNHDA and CDR2 SQIVND come from the germline V gene (reference sequence). The CDR3 sequence is 16 residues long. V gave up 5 bases and J gave up 12 bases; unmatched junction bases: 16.

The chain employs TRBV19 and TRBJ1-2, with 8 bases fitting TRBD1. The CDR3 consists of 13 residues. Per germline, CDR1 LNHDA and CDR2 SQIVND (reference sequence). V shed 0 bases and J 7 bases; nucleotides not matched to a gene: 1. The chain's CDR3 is CASSIDQGAGYTF. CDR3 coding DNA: TGTGCCAGTAGTATAGATCAGGGGGCTGGCTACACCTTC.

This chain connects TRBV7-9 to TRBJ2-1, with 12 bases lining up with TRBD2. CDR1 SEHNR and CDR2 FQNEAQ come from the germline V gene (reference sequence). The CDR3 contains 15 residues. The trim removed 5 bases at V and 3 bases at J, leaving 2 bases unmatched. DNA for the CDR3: TGTGCCAGCAGCATACTAGCGGGAGGCTACAATGAGCAGTTCTTC. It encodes CASSILAGGYNEQFF.

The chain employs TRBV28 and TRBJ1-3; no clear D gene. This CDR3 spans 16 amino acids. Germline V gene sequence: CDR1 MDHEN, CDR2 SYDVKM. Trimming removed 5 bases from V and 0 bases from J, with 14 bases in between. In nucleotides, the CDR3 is TGTGCCAGCAGTCTACCCCAGGCTAACTCTGGAAACACCATATATTTT. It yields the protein CASSLPQANSGNTIYF.

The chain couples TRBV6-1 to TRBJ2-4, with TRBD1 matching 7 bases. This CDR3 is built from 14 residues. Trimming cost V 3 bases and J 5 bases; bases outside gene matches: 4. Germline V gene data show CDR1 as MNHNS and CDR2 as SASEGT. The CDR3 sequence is CASSDGQVENIQYF. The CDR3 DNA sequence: TGTGCCAGCAGTGATGGACAGGTTGAAAACATTCAGTACTTC.

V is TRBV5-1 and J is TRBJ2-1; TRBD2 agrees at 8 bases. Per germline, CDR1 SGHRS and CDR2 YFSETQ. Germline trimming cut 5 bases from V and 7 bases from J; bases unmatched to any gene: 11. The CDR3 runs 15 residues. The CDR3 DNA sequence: TGCGCCAGCAGTCCTCGGGGGGGAGGCGTGAATGAGCAGTTCTTC. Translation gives CASSPRGGGVNEQFF.

CDR3: CASINIQGGTQYF. The CDR3 DNA follows: TGTGCCAGCATCAACATTCAGGGGGGGACCCAGTACTTC. This chain joins TRBV2 and TRBJ2-5; tentative D call: TRBD1 (7 bases). V was trimmed by 7 bases and J by 7 bases, leaving 16 bases between them. Germline CDR1 SNHLY, CDR2 FYNNEI. This CDR3 spans 13 amino acids.

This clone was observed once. The CDR3 sequence is CASSPRDFNQPQHF. CDR3 sequence (DNA): TGTGCCAGCAGTCCGCGTGATTTCAATCAGCCCCAGCATTTT. The V and J genes are TRBV6-2 or TRBV6-3 and TRBJ1-5; no reliable D call. CDR1 is MNHEY, CDR2 SVGEGT, per germline. With 5 bases removed from V and 3 bases from J, the gap between germline ends came to 11 bases. CDR3 length equals 14 residues.

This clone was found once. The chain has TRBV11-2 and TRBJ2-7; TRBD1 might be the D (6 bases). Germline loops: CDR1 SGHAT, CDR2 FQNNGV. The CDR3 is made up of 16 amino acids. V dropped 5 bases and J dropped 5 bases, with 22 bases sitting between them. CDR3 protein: CASSIEAYRVSHEQYF. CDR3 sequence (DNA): TGTGCCAGCAGCATTGAGGCGTACAGGGTGTCCCACGAGCAGTACTTC.

Here the CDR3 reads CASSLGRGSYNEQFF. The CDR3 coding sequence is TGTGCCAGCAGCTTAGGCCGGGGGTCGTACAATGAGCAGTTCTTC. The rearrangement uses TRBV7-8 and TRBJ2-1; possibly TRBD2 for D (6 bases). The CDR3 length is 15 residues. CDR1 and CDR2 from the germline V gene are SGHVS and FQNEAQ. V dropped 1 base and J dropped 4 bases, with 11 bases sitting between them.

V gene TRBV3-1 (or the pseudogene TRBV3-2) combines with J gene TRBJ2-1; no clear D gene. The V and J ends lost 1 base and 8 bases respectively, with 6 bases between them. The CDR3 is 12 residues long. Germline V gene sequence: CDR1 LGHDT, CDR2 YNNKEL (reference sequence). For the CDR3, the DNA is TGTGCCAGCAGCCAAGTCGAGGATGAGCAGTTCTTC. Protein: CASSQVEDEQFF.

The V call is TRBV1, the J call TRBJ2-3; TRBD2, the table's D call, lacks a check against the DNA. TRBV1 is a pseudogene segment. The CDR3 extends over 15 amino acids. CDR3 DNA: TGCACCAGCAGCCAACGGGACTACTTGAGAGATACGCAGTATTTT. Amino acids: CTSSQRDYLRDTQYF.

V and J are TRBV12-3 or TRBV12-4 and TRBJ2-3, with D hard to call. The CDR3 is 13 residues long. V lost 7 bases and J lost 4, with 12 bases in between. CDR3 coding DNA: TGTGCCAGCACCCCCGGTAACGCAGATACGCAGTATTTT. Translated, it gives CASTPGNADTQYF.

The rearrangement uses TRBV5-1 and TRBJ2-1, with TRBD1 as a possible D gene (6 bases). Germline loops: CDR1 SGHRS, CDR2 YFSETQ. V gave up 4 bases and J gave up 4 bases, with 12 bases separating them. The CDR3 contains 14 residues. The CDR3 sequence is CASSGPQGYNEQFF. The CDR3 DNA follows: TGCGCCAGCAGCGGACCTCAGGGGTACAATGAGCAGTTCTTC.

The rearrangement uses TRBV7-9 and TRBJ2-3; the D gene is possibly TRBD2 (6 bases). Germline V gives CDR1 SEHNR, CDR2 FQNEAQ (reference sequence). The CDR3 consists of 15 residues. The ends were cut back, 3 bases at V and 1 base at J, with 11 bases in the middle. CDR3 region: CASSFRGGGTDTQYF. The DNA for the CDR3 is TGTGCCAGCAGCTTCCGTGGAGGGGGCACAGATACGCAGTATTTT.

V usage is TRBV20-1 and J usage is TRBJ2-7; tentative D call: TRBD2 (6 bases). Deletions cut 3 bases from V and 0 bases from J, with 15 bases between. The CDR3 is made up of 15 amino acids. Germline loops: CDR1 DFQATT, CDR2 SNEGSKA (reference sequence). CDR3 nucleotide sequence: TGCAGTGCTAGTGGTCTCGCGGGGCCCTCCTACGAGCAGTACTTC. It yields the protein CSASGLAGPSYEQYF.

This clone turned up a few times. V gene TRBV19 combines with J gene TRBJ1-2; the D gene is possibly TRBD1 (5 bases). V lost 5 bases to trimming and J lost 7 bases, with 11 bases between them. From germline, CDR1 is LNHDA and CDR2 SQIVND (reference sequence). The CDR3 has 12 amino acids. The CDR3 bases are TGTGCCAGTAGTCCCGGACATGCTGGCTACACCTTC. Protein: CASSPGHAGYTF. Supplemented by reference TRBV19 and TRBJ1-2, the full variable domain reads DGGITQSPKYLFRKEGQNVTLSCEQNLNHDAMYWYRQDPGQGLRLIYYSQIVNDFQKGDIAEGYSVSREKKESFPLTVTSAQKNPTAFYLCASSPGHAGYTFGSGTRLTVV.

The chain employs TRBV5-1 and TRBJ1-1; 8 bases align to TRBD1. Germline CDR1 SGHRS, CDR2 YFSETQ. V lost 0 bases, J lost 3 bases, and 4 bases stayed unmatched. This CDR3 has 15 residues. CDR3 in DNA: TGCGCCAGCAGCTTGGGACAGGGGATAGACACTGAAGCTTTCTTT. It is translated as CASSLGQGIDTEAFF.